Shown below are 3 T cell receptor beta chains from a single sample sequenced in a study of blood T cell repertoires in COVID-19. Assay used: immunoSEQ multiplex PCR; TCRdb lists only in-frame clones, some missing. Of under 200,000 clones in the sample, 80% were seen once. Sequencing used PBMCs or T cells enriched from blood (not recorded which). The receptor source for this set is a woman aged 60-70 years who had recovered from COVID-19.

This clone was picked up one time. This chain joins TRBV11-2 and TRBJ1-4; no firm D call. The CDR3 contains 13 residues. V lost 0 bases and J 6 bases, leaving 5 bases between the germline ends. CDR1 is SGHAT and CDR2 is FQNNGV in the germline V gene. In nucleotides, the CDR3 is TGTGCCAGCAGCTTAGATCGGGATGAAAAACTGTTTTTT. Amino acid sequence: CASSLDRDEKLFF.

V gene TRBV3-1 (or the pseudogene TRBV3-2) combines with J gene TRBJ1-5, with D perhaps matching TRBD1 (6 bases). The V end was cut by 1 base, the J end by 4 bases, with 11 bases between. Germline V gives CDR1 LGHDT, CDR2 YNNKEL (reference sequence). The CDR3 spans 15 residues. The CDR3 spells CASSQGQVPNQPQHF. In nucleotides, the CDR3 is TGTGCCAGCAGCCAAGGACAGGTTCCTAATCAGCCCCAGCATTTT.

A few counts support this clone. The chain links TRBV6-5 to TRBJ1-3; no clear D gene. Germline lookup yields CDR1 MNHEY and CDR2 SVGAGI. V lost 8 bases and J lost 0, with 8 bases in between. This CDR3 is built from 13 residues. The CDR3 DNA is TGTGCCAGCGCCCAGGTCTCTGGAAACACCATATATTTT. Protein sequence: CASAQVSGNTIYF.